Following are 20 T cell receptor beta chains from one sample sequenced in a study of human versus mouse CDR3 diversity and MHC coevolution. Generated by immunoSEQ multiplex PCR, the TCRdb table keeps only in-frame clones and is missing some. The sample consists of 75,000 to 90,000 clones, 93% of them appearing once. Sequencing was performed on naive CD4+ T cells from blood. Subset indicated: CD45RO-negative CD62L-positive naive CD4 T cells. Every receptor here comes from a person aged 30-69 years in good health.

Of note for this clone: The sample holds other DNA sequences that translate to the same CDR3. The CDR3 DNA is TGTGCCAGCAGTTACTCGGGACAGGGGGCATATACGCAGTATTTT. Amino acids: CASSYSGQGAYTQYF. This rearrangement joins TRBV6-5 to TRBJ2-3, with 12 positions matching TRBD1. The CDR3 extends over 15 amino acids. Germline V gives CDR1 MNHEY, CDR2 SVGAGI. V shed 0 bases and J 7 bases; nucleotides not matched to a gene: 2.

V is TRBV27 and J is TRBJ1-4; no clear D. Germline loops: CDR1 MNHEY, CDR2 SMNVEV (reference sequence). V lost 6 bases and J 5 bases, leaving 7 bases between the germline ends. This CDR3 spans 12 amino acids. The CDR3 DNA is TGTGCCAGCAGGGGAGGAAATGAAAAACTGTTTTTT. It translates to CASRGGNEKLFF.

The J gene is TRBJ2-5, the V gene TRBV10-1; 9 nucleotides align to TRBD1. The last part of the DNA fits TRBJ2-7 better; the J call may be wrong. Germline V gene data show CDR1 as WNHNN and CDR2 as SYGVQD (reference sequence). There are 15 residues in the CDR3. The CDR3 DNA follows: TGCGCCAGCACGAGGAGGGACAGGGACATCTACGAGCAGTACTTC. Its protein product is CASTRRDRDIYEQYF.

This clone was recorded only once. V is TRBV6-4 and J is TRBJ1-6; 9 nucleotides agree with TRBD1. J lost 9 bases, V lost 3 bases, and 0 bases had no gene match. The V gene's germline CDR1 is MRHNA and CDR2 SNTAGT. This CDR3 region has 13 residues. The CDR3 bases are TGTGCCAGCAGTGAGACAGGGGGTTCACCCCTCCACTTT. Encoded protein: CASSETGGSPLHF.

This clone came up once. The chain has TRBV29-1 and TRBJ2-4; weak D call: TRBD1 (6 bases). The CDR3 covers 13 residues. Between the trimmed V and J ends, which lost 3 bases and 6 bases, there was a span of 12 bases. CDR1 is SQVTM, CDR2 ANQGSEA, per germline. The CDR3 DNA is TGCAGCGTTGACGCCCAGGGGCTAAACATTCAGTACTTC. Amino acid sequence: CSVDAQGLNIQYF.

The chain carries TRBV19 and TRBJ2-5; 8 bases are shared with TRBD1. V gave up 3 bases and J gave up 1 base; unmatched junction bases: 10. CDR1 LNHDA and CDR2 SQIVND come from the germline V gene (reference sequence). The CDR3 length is 17 residues. The CDR3 sequence: CASSIPDRGYGQETQYF. The CDR3 DNA follows: TGTGCCAGTAGTATCCCTGACAGGGGATATGGCCAAGAGACCCAGTACTTC.

The V gene is TRBV6-6, the J gene TRBJ1-2; D is possibly TRBD1 (5 bases). The CDR3 has 14 amino acids. The V gene lost 6 bases and the J gene lost 7 bases, with 18 bases spanning the gap. Germline V gene sequence: CDR1 MNHNY, CDR2 SVGAGI (reference sequence). The CDR3 here is CASSDLRQPAGYTF. The CDR3 DNA sequence: TGTGCCAGCAGCGACCTTCGACAGCCTGCTGGCTACACCTTC.

The chain links TRBV6-5 to TRBJ1-1; D gene unclear. This CDR3 comprises 14 residues. With 6 bases removed from V and 7 bases from J, the gap between germline ends came to 18 bases. Germline V gene lookup returns CDR1 MNHEY and CDR2 SVGAGI. CDR3 region: CASRMLTSLNEAFF. The CDR3 DNA follows: TGTGCCAGCAGGATGTTAACTAGCCTTAATGAAGCTTTCTTT.

The chain uses TRBV7-5 and TRBJ2-5; the table calls TRBD2, which could not be checked here. TRBV7-5 is assigned pseudogene status. The CDR3 spans 13 residues. The CDR3 spells CARSPYSWETQYF. As DNA, the CDR3 is TGTGCCAGAAGCCCCTATAGTTGGGAGACCCAGTACTTC.

The chain employs TRBV9 and TRBJ2-2; 14 bases agree with TRBD2. With 5 bases clipped from V and 1 base from J, the junction kept 7 bases outside the gene matches. CDR1 and CDR2 (germline): SGDLS, YYNGEE. This CDR3 spans 18 amino acids. The CDR3 here is CASSAGLAGGENTGELFF. The CDR3, as DNA: TGTGCCAGCAGTGCAGGACTAGCGGGAGGTGAGAACACCGGGGAGCTGTTTTTT. Full variable domain (rest looked up from reference TRBV9 and TRBJ2-2): DSGVTQTPKHLITATGQRVTLRCSPRSGDLSVYWYQQSLDQGLQFLIQYYNGEERAKGNILERFSAQQFPDLHSELNLSSLELGDSALYFCASSAGLAGGENTGELFFGEGSRLTVL.

This chain connects TRBV7-3 to TRBJ2-3; D call uncertain. The germline V gene encodes CDR1 SGHTA and CDR2 FQGTGA. CDR3 size: 12 residues. V lost 5 bases and J lost 2, with 5 bases in between. The CDR3 loop is CASSILTDTQYF. CDR3 nucleotide sequence: TGTGCCAGCAGCATCCTCACAGATACGCAGTATTTT.

The V and J genes are TRBV29-1 and TRBJ2-5; D gene unclear. This CDR3 has 13 residues. Germline CDR1 SQVTM, CDR2 ANQGSEA. Deletions cut 4 bases from V and 3 bases from J, with 12 bases between. Here the CDR3 reads CSVAGQVEETQYF. The CDR3 nucleotides are TGCAGCGTTGCAGGCCAGGTAGAAGAGACCCAGTACTTC.

J is TRBJ1-2 and V is TRBV28, with 11 bases matching TRBD1. Trimming took 6 bases from V and 5 from J; bases not matched to a gene: 8. The germline V gene has CDR1 MDHEN and CDR2 SYDVKM. The CDR3 totals 15 residues. In DNA, the CDR3 is TGTGCCAGCAGCCCTAGCGGACAGGGGGCATATGGCTACACCTTC. Encoded protein: CASSPSGQGAYGYTF.

This clone was recorded only once. The chain links TRBV30 to TRBJ2-5; 7 positions agree with TRBD2. Germline assignment: CDR1 GTSNPN and CDR2 SVGIG (reference sequence). There are 13 residues in the CDR3. With V trimmed by 2 bases and J by 4 bases, 4 bases remained unmatched. Here the CDR3 reads CAWSSGNGETQYF. The CDR3 coding sequence is TGTGCCTGGAGTAGCGGGAATGGAGAGACCCAGTACTTC.

V gene TRBV6-4 combines with J gene TRBJ2-2, with a tentative D call TRBD1 (5 bases). Between the trimmed V and J ends, which lost 6 bases and 0 bases, there was a span of 8 bases. Looked up from germline, CDR1 is MRHNA and CDR2 is SNTAGT. CDR3 length equals 14 residues. The CDR3 sequence is CASRTATNTGELFF. The CDR3 coding sequence is TGTGCCAGCAGGACAGCCACGAACACCGGGGAGCTGTTTTTT.

The chain has TRBV7-2 and TRBJ2-7; TRBD1 matches at 8 bases. With V trimmed by 5 bases and J by 4 bases, 10 bases remained unmatched. Germline V gene lookup returns CDR1 SGHTA and CDR2 FQGNSA. The CDR3 covers 15 residues. The DNA for the CDR3 is TGTGCCAGCAGCCCAGGACAGGGCGGAATATACGAGCAGTACTTC. As protein: CASSPGQGGIYEQYF.

The CDR3: CAWSVKHSYNSPLHF. Written as DNA, the CDR3 is TGTGCCTGGAGTGTAAAACACTCCTATAATTCACCCCTCCACTTT. The chain employs TRBV30 and TRBJ1-6; no reliable D call. This CDR3 has 15 amino acids. Germline V gene data show CDR1 as GTSNPN and CDR2 as SVGIG (reference sequence). The ends were cut back, 0 bases at V and 0 bases at J, with 6 bases in the middle.

This chain links TRBV7-7 with TRBJ2-5, with 7 nucleotides matching TRBD1. The junction had 8 bases not matched to a gene; V was cut back by 5 bases and J by 5 bases. CDR3 length: 14 amino acids. Germline V gene data show CDR1 as SSHAT and CDR2 as FNYEAQ (reference sequence). The CDR3 bases are TGTGCCAGCAGCGTACTGACAGGGCTTGAGACCCAGTACTTC. Encoded protein: CASSVLTGLETQYF.

The V and J genes are TRBV27 and TRBJ1-5; TRBD1 might be the D (5 bases). Deletions cut 5 bases from V and 1 base from J, with 18 bases between. Germline V gene sequence: CDR1 MNHEY, CDR2 SMNVEV (reference sequence). This CDR3 region has 17 residues. CDR3 nucleotide sequence: TGTGCCAGCAGTGCAACTAGGGGACTCGTGAGCAATCAGCCCCAGCATTTT. Translated, it gives CASSATRGLVSNQPQHF.

The rearrangement uses TRBV7-9 and TRBJ1-4, with D perhaps TRBD1 (6 bases). V was pared by 5 bases and J by 4 bases, with 11 bases between. The CDR3 has 14 residues. CDR1 and CDR2 from the germline V gene are SEHNR and FQNEAQ (reference sequence). Written as DNA, the CDR3 is TGTGCCAGCAGCATTGGACAGTATAATGAAAAACTGTTTTTT. Amino acids: CASSIGQYNEKLFF.